The 32 T cell receptor beta chains below were found in one sample sequenced in a study of cytomegalovirus exposure and HLA in healthy donors. PCR was performed using 60 Vbeta and 13 Jbeta primers. Here immunoSEQ multiplex PCR was the method, and the copy in TCRdb shows in-frame clones only, minus some. The sample lists around 150,000 clones, roughly 80% occurring once. Sequencing was performed on PBMCs. The receptors were sampled from a male donor in good health and CMV-seropositive.

The V gene is TRBV25-1, the J gene TRBJ2-5; TRBD1 agrees at 7 bases. Looked up from germline, CDR1 is MGHDK and CDR2 is SYGVNS. V shed 4 bases and J 4 bases; nucleotides not matched to a gene: 6. The CDR3 spans 14 residues. The CDR3 loop reads CASSADRDGETQYF. CDR3 bases: TGTGCCAGCAGTGCCGACAGGGATGGAGAGACCCAGTACTTC. The entire variable domain, with the rest obtained from reference TRBV25-1 and TRBJ2-5, is as follows: EADIYQTPRYLVIGTGKKITLECSQTMGHDKMYWYQQDPGMELHLIHYSYGVNSTEKGDLSSESTVSRIRTEHFPLTLESARPSHTSQYLCASSADRDGETQYFGPGTRLLVL.

The V and J genes are TRBV7-9 and TRBJ1-2; possible D gene TRBD1, 5 bases. V was clipped by 6 bases and J by 3 bases, with 14 bases between them. The length of the CDR3 is 14 residues. CDR1 and CDR2 (germline): SEHNR, FQNEAQ (reference sequence). The CDR3 DNA follows: TGTGCCAGCAGGCCAGGGAAAGTTGACTATGGCTACACCTTC. Residues: CASRPGKVDYGYTF. Full variable domain (missing parts from reference TRBV7-9 and TRBJ1-2): DTGVSQNPRHKITKRGQNVTFRCDPISEHNRLYWYRQTLGQGPEFLTYFQNEAQLEKSRLLSDRFSAERPKGSFSTLEIQRTEQGDSAMYLCASRPGKVDYGYTFGSGTRLTVV.

CDR3 bases: TGTGCCTGCGCCAGGGCAACTGAAGCTTTCTTT. It codes for CACARATEAFF. The rearrangement joins TRBV30 to TRBJ1-1, with TRBD1 as a possible D gene (5 bases). In germline, CDR1 is GTSNPN, CDR2 SVGIG (reference sequence). Between the trimmed V and J ends, which lost 6 bases and 5 bases, there was a span of 10 bases. CDR3 length: 11 amino acids.

The chain employs TRBV10-1 and TRBJ2-3; 7 bases map to TRBD2. V gave up 9 bases and J gave up 5 bases; unmatched junction bases: 8. The V gene's germline CDR1 is WNHNN and CDR2 SYGVQD (reference sequence). The CDR3 has 13 residues. CDR3 protein: CASGPSGGDTQYF. In DNA form, the CDR3 reads TGCGCCAGTGGACCCTCGGGGGGAGATACGCAGTATTTT.

The genes are TRBV19 and TRBJ1-1; a possible D gene is TRBD1 (5 bases). The V and J ends lost 5 bases and 11 bases respectively, with 18 bases between them. Germline V gene lookup returns CDR1 LNHDA and CDR2 SQIVND (reference sequence). The length of the CDR3 is 13 residues. CDR3 protein: CASSSQEQGGAFF. The CDR3 DNA reads as TGTGCCAGTAGTTCCCAGGAGCAGGGAGGCGCTTTCTTT.

This chain uses TRBV7-8 with TRBJ1-1; D is possibly TRBD1 (6 bases). The germline V gene encodes CDR1 SGHVS and CDR2 FQNEAQ. V lost 1 base, J lost 7 bases, and 10 bases lay in between. This CDR3 is 13 amino acids long. The CDR3 bases are TGTGCCAGCAGCTTAGATGGACAGCTTGAAGCTTTCTTT. Encoded protein: CASSLDGQLEAFF. The full variable domain, its missing parts supplied by reference TRBV7-8 and TRBJ1-1, is GAGVSQSPRYKVAKRGQDVALRCDPISGHVSLFWYQQALGQGPEFLTYFQNEAQLDKSGLPSDRFFAERPEGSVSTLKIQRTQQEDSAVYLCASSLDGQLEAFFGQGTRLTVV.

The genes are TRBV4-1 and TRBJ1-5; 7 nucleotides agree with TRBD1. The germline V gene encodes CDR1 MGHRA and CDR2 YSYEKL. CDR3 length: 18 residues. The junction had 12 bases not matched to a gene; V was cut back by 0 bases and J by 4 bases. This CDR3 reads CASSQDRGSGQINQPQHF. The DNA of the CDR3 is TGCGCCAGCAGCCAAGATAGGGGATCGGGACAGATTAATCAGCCCCAGCATTTT.

The chain carries TRBV12-5 and TRBJ2-3; D is perhaps TRBD1 (5 bases). The CDR3 extends over 13 amino acids. Looked up from germline, CDR1 is LGHNT and CDR2 is FRNRAP. Trimming took off 7 bases at V and 5 bases at J, with 13 bases between the two ends. CDR3 DNA sequence: TGTGCTAGTGTTCTGGACCAGGGAGATACGCAGTATTTT. This codes for CASVLDQGDTQYF.

The chain carries TRBV4-2 and TRBJ1-2; 8 bases match TRBD1. Per the germline V gene, CDR1 is LGHNA and CDR2 is YNFKEQ. V lost 0 bases and J lost 6; bases outside the gene matches: 9. This CDR3 region has 16 residues. The CDR3 region has the DNA TGTGCCAGCAGCCAAGACTCGGGACAGGTGCGTGATGGCTACACCTTC. Translation gives CASSQDSGQVRDGYTF.

The V and J genes are TRBV7-2 and TRBJ1-1; maybe TRBD1 (5 bases). Trimming took off 2 bases at V and 4 bases at J, with 11 bases between the two ends. The CDR3 totals 14 residues. Germline loops: CDR1 SGHTA, CDR2 FQGNSA. This CDR3 reads CASSLSPGITEAFF. CDR3 nucleotides: TGTGCCAGCAGCTTATCCCCAGGGATCACTGAAGCTTTCTTT.

The chain recombines TRBV19 with TRBJ1-5, with D possibly being TRBD1 (6 bases). The CDR3 spans 13 residues. The germline V gene has CDR1 LNHDA and CDR2 SQIVND (reference sequence). The V end lost 3 bases, the J end lost 6 bases, and 9 bases lay between the germline ends. CDR3 sequence (DNA): TGTGCCAGTAGTATCAGGGGTAGTCAGCCCCAGCATTTT. Translated: CASSIRGSQPQHF. Supplemented by reference TRBV19 and TRBJ1-5, the full variable domain reads DGGITQSPKYLFRKEGQNVTLSCEQNLNHDAMYWYRQDPGQGLRLIYYSQIVNDFQKGDIAEGYSVSREKKESFPLTVTSAQKNPTAFYLCASSIRGSQPQHFGDGTRLSIL.

V gene TRBV9 combines with J gene TRBJ2-3; 12 positions agree with TRBD2. The CDR3 consists of 18 residues. The V segment lost 0 bases and the J segment 2 bases; nucleotides outside the gene matches: 7. Germline CDR1 SGDLS, CDR2 YYNGEE. The DNA of the CDR3 is TGTGCCAGCAGCGTAGCCCTAGCGGGAGGGCGGGACACAGATACGCAGTATTTT. This translates into CASSVALAGGRDTDTQYF.

On this clone: A single base is all that separates this from a far larger clone, so a read error is likely. Distinct nucleotide sequences in the sample also encode this CDR3. The chain is built from TRBV7-8 and TRBJ1-1; TRBD1 matches 9 bases. V shed 5 bases and J 0 bases; nucleotides not matched to a gene: 4. Germline lookup yields CDR1 SGHVS and CDR2 FQNEAQ. The CDR3 length is 15 residues. The CDR3 bases are TGTGCCAGCAGCCTAGGGACAGGGATGAACACTGAAGCTTTCTTT. It codes for CASSLGTGMNTEAFF.

This clone has just a few counts. V gene TRBV5-1 combines with J gene TRBJ2-2; a possible D gene is TRBD1 (6 bases). Trimming pared 4 bases from V and 5 bases from J, leaving 18 bases between. This CDR3 has 16 residues. CDR1 and CDR2 (germline): SGHRS, YFSETQ. CDR3 amino acids: CASSDLGGVGTGELFF. CDR3 DNA sequence: TGCGCCAGCAGCGACCTAGGGGGAGTCGGTACCGGGGAGCTGTTTTTT.

The chain employs TRBV5-8 and TRBJ2-7, with 9 bases that match TRBD1. The CDR3 is 15 amino acids. The germline V gene has CDR1 SGHTS and CDR2 YDEGEE. With 3 bases clipped from V and 4 bases from J, the junction kept 8 bases outside the gene matches. The CDR3: CASSWKGTGTYEQYF. CDR3 coding DNA: TGTGCCAGCAGCTGGAAAGGGACAGGGACATACGAGCAGTACTTC.

Note on this clone: Different DNA sequences within this sample yield the same CDR3. The chain links TRBV7-2 to TRBJ2-3, with D unresolved. CDR1 and CDR2 (germline): SGHTA, FQGNSA. The CDR3 sequence is 13 residues long. V lost 10 bases to trimming and J lost 5 bases, with 16 bases between them. CDR3 in amino acids: CATDPGSGDTQYF. The CDR3 DNA follows: TGTGCCACCGACCCCGGATCAGGAGATACGCAGTATTTT.

V usage is TRBV7-2 and J usage is TRBJ2-3, with D maybe TRBD1 (6 bases). Germline assignment: CDR1 SGHTA and CDR2 FQGNSA. The length of the CDR3 is 17 residues. V was shortened by 4 bases and J by 1 base, with 18 bases between the two germline ends. The CDR3 here is CASSSFWTEFGTDTQYF. The CDR3 nucleotides are TGTGCCAGCAGCTCCTTTTGGACAGAGTTCGGCACAGATACGCAGTATTTT.

The V and J genes are TRBV5-8 and TRBJ2-2; 7 nucleotides align to TRBD1. CDR1 is SGHTS and CDR2 is YDEGEE in the germline V gene. V lost 0 bases to trimming and J lost 1 base; unmatched junction nucleotides: 0. This CDR3 comprises 15 residues. CDR3: CASSLGQGNTGELFF. The CDR3 DNA sequence: TGTGCCAGCAGCTTGGGACAGGGGAACACCGGGGAGCTGTTTTTT.

This chain connects TRBV11-2 to TRBJ2-3; 8 nucleotides align to TRBD1. J lost 0 bases, V lost 4 bases, and 3 bases had no gene match. Germline assignment: CDR1 SGHAT and CDR2 FQNNGV. The CDR3 is 15 amino acids. The CDR3 DNA reads as TGTGCCAGCAGCTCCGGACAGGGTAGCACAGATACGCAGTATTTT. Translation: CASSSGQGSTDTQYF.

The J gene is TRBJ1-1, the V gene TRBV10-3; D unclear. The V end lost 6 bases, the J end lost 1 base, and 9 bases lay between the germline ends. Looked up from germline, CDR1 is ENHRY and CDR2 is SYGVKD. This CDR3 comprises 13 residues. The CDR3 region is CAIRPNPNTEAFF. In nucleotides, the CDR3 is TGTGCCATCAGACCTAATCCGAACACTGAAGCTTTCTTT.

V usage is TRBV27 and J usage is TRBJ1-6; no definite D call. Germline loops: CDR1 MNHEY, CDR2 SMNVEV (reference sequence). Trimming pared 5 bases from V and 4 bases from J, leaving 15 bases between. The CDR3 consists of 16 residues. As DNA, the CDR3 is TGTGCCAGCAGTGCTAAATCGGGAGTTTATAATTCACCCCTCCACTTT. Its translation is CASSAKSGVYNSPLHF.

The genes are TRBV19 and TRBJ1-2, with D possibly TRBD1 on 5 matching bases. V dropped 2 bases and J dropped 2 bases, with 9 bases sitting between them. The length of the CDR3 is 14 residues. CDR1 LNHDA and CDR2 SQIVND come from the germline V gene (reference sequence). CDR3 sequence reads: CASSIPGLNYGYTF. In DNA, the CDR3 is TGTGCCAGTAGTATACCGGGACTAAACTATGGCTACACCTTC.

This rearrangement joins TRBV19 to TRBJ2-2; no clear D. Between the trimmed V and J ends, which lost 3 bases and 6 bases, there was a span of 14 bases. Germline V gives CDR1 LNHDA, CDR2 SQIVND (reference sequence). The CDR3 runs 15 residues. Here the CDR3 reads CASSMIVANAGELFF. The CDR3 nucleotides are TGTGCCAGTAGTATGATTGTAGCAAACGCCGGGGAGCTGTTTTTT.

A remark on this clone: The CDR3 ends on some other residue instead of the conserved phenylalanine or tryptophan, so this is likely a read error. The genes are TRBV15 and TRBJ2-2, with D unclear. V was clipped by 1 base and J by 4 bases, with 4 bases between them. Germline CDR1 and CDR2: LNHNV and YYDKDF (reference sequence). The CDR3 length is 13 residues. CDR3 in DNA: TGTGCCACCAGCAGAGGAGGCACCGGGGAGCTGTTTTCT. Its protein is CATSRGGTGELFS.

The chain links TRBV5-4 to TRBJ2-1; a weak D match, TRBD2 (5 bases). V lost 0 bases, J lost 3 bases, and 7 bases lay in between. This CDR3 region has 14 residues. CDR1 SGHNT and CDR2 YYREEE come from the germline V gene (reference sequence). CDR3: CASSLEGDYNEQFF. The CDR3 nucleotides are TGTGCCAGCAGCTTGGAGGGAGACTACAATGAGCAGTTCTTC.

This clone came up a few times. The chain is built from TRBV7-8 and TRBJ1-6; D gene ambiguous. Trimming removed 2 bases at V and 13 bases at J, with 12 bases between. This CDR3 comprises 13 residues. The germline V gene has CDR1 SGHVS and CDR2 FQNEAQ. The CDR3 coding sequence is TGTGCCAGCAGCTTAAAAACTCCTACCCCCCTCCACTTT. This gives the protein CASSLKTPTPLHF.

The V call is TRBV18, the J call TRBJ1-2, with D perhaps matching TRBD1 (5 bases). V was shortened by 6 bases and J by 4 bases, with 12 bases between the two germline ends. Germline V gene lookup returns CDR1 KGHSH and CDR2 LQKENI. This CDR3 contains 13 residues. The CDR3 sequence: CASSRDDLYGYTF. CDR3 DNA: TGTGCCAGCTCGCGGGACGACCTCTATGGCTACACCTTC.

CDR3 bases: TGTGCCAGCAGCGGTCCCGGGACACGAGAGACCCAGTACTTC. Residues: CASSGPGTRETQYF. V gene TRBV9 combines with J gene TRBJ2-5; the D gene is possibly TRBD1 (6 bases). The CDR3 sequence is 14 residues long. Trimming shortened V by 3 bases and J by 4 bases, and 13 bases separated the two germline ends. The germline V gene has CDR1 SGDLS and CDR2 YYNGEE. Based on the CDR3 plus reference TRBV9 and TRBJ2-5, the full variable domain is DSGVTQTPKHLITATGQRVTLRCSPRSGDLSVYWYQQSLDQGLQFLIQYYNGEERAKGNILERFSAQQFPDLHSELNLSSLELGDSALYFCASSGPGTRETQYFGPGTRLLVL.

V and J are TRBV28 and TRBJ1-6, with no clear D. Germline CDR1 is MDHEN and CDR2 is SYDVKM. V lost 7 bases and J lost 7, with 8 bases in between. The CDR3 is made up of 12 amino acids. CDR3 DNA: TGTGCCAGCACGGGAGGGAATTCACCCCTCCACTTT. Its protein is CASTGGNSPLHF.

J is TRBJ2-5 and V is TRBV18, with 7 bases that match TRBD2. CDR3 size: 13 residues. CDR1 is KGHSH and CDR2 is LQKENI in the germline V gene. V lost 3 bases and J lost 3; bases outside the gene matches: 1. The CDR3, as DNA: TGTGCCAGCTCACCCGGACTAGAAGAGACCCAGTACTTC. Translating it yields CASSPGLEETQYF.

The rearrangement links TRBV6-6 to TRBJ2-5; 8 nucleotides agree with TRBD1. J lost 6 bases, V lost 6 bases, and 6 bases had no gene match. Germline V CDR1 and CDR2: MNHNY, SVGAGI (reference sequence). CDR3 length equals 13 residues. Here the CDR3 reads CASSPDRGQTQYF. CDR3 nucleotide sequence: TGTGCCAGCAGCCCCGACAGGGGTCAGACCCAGTACTTC.

The chain combines TRBV28 with TRBJ2-7; a possible D gene is TRBD2 (6 bases). The CDR3 is 16 amino acids. The V end was cut by 5 bases, the J end by 0 bases, with 17 bases between. The V gene's germline CDR1 is MDHEN and CDR2 SYDVKM. CDR3 region: CASSPGPGLISYEQYF. DNA of the CDR3: TGTGCCAGCAGTCCTGGCCCGGGACTTATCTCCTACGAGCAGTACTTC.